This T cell receptor beta chain is drawn from a study of cytomegalovirus exposure and HLA in healthy donors. Study outcomes and limitations: Sequence variants that were highly shared formed a cluster that was likely a sequencing artifact. Evidence from a later analysis indicated that most CMV-associated TCR beta chains looked HLA-restricted. With DRB1 most and HLA-C fewest, TCR association rates differed between HLA loci in a later analysis. Overall, some 160 TCR beta chains were annotated as cytomegalovirus-associated.

60 Vbeta and 13 Jbeta primers were used in PCR. This table comes from immunoSEQ multiplex PCR, and its TCRdb copy is limited to in-frame clones, with some not included. Its clone listing holds approximately 79,000 clones. By frequency, this clone registers medium-sized. The antigen remains unidentified. Sequencing was performed on PBMCs. This sequence originates from a boy aged 5 to 17 in good health and CMV-seronegative.

CDR3 sequence reads: CASSEAGSTDTQYF. DNA for the CDR3: TGTGCCAGCAGTGAGGCGGGAAGCACAGATACGCAGTATTTT. This sequence joins TRBV6-4 and TRBJ2-3, with D perhaps matching TRBD2 (6 bases). Trimming took off 3 bases at V and 0 bases at J, with 7 bases between the two ends. The CDR3 is 14 residues long. Germline values: CDR1 MRHNA, CDR2 SNTAGT.